This T cell receptor beta chain stems from a study of blood T cell repertoires in COVID-19. Study in general: T cells, B-cell-depleted T cells, or PBMCs supplied cDNA or gDNA.

Profiling relied on immunoSEQ multiplex PCR, and the TCRdb table lists in-frame clones only, not all of them. The table has approximately 360,000 clones, around 87% seen once; the top ten hold more than 1.5%. Everyone who took part was roughly 18 to 89 years old, and they came from 20 to 25 US areas. Germline CDR1 is DFQATT and CDR2 is SNEGSKA (reference sequence). This CDR3 has 11 amino acids. Trimming pared 3 bases from V and 9 bases from J, leaving 12 bases between. The sequenced sample consisted of PBMCs or T cells enriched from blood (not recorded which). The receptor comes from a man aged 35 to 55 in a cohort exposed to, infected with or recovered from COVID-19 (not recorded which). The chain joins TRBV20-1 to TRBJ2-7, with D perhaps TRBD2 (6 bases). The CDR3 DNA reads as TGCAGTGCTAGTTACCAGGAGGGGCAGTACTTC. Translated, it gives CSASYQEGQYF.